The rows below give T cell receptor beta chains drawn from one sample of a study of CD8+CD57+ T cells in acquired aplastic anemia. Using its own MiXCR run on the reads, TCRdb lists one record per CDR3 protein. The sample contains 100,000 to 150,000 distinct CDR3 sequences, 45% to 60% of which appear only once. The sequenced material came from sorted CD4+, CD8+, or CD8+CD57+ T cells (not recorded which) from PBMCs. These receptors came from a human donor with aplastic anemia. Each CDR3 is given with its conserved first and last residue. Fields, in order: D gene, V gene, J gene, clone size, CDR3 DNA, CDR3 protein. A D gene is named only where the DNA matches it firmly. The size of a clone is reported for some rows only, either as once, few or many, or as a class for expanded clones.

TRBD1	TRBV11-2	TRBJ1-3	few	TGTGCCAGCAGTCCGGCCCTCCTCGGGACAGGGAATGGAAACACCATATATTTT	CASSPALLGTGNGNTIYF
.	TRBV6-1	TRBJ1-6	.	TGTGCCAGCAGTGAAGCGGTCAGGGTAGCGCGGGGTTCACCCCTCCACTTT	CASSEAVRVARGSPLHF
TRBD2	TRBV7-6	TRBJ2-7	.	TGTGCCAGCAGCTTAGCACTAGCGGGAGACGAGCAGTACTTC	CASSLALAGDEQYF
.	TRBV19	TRBJ2-2	once	TGTGCCAGTAGCCCCGGTGGCACCGGGGAGCTGTTTTTT	CASSPGGTGELFF
.	TRBV10-3	TRBJ2-7	.	TGTGCCATCAAAGGCATTTCGGCTGGCGAGCAGTACTTC	CAIKGISAGEQYF
.	TRBV2	TRBJ2-5	once	TGTGCCAGCAGTGTTCTTGAAGAGACCCAGTACTTC	CASSVLEETQYF
.	TRBV20-1	TRBJ2-1	.	TGCAGTGCTAGAGAGGGGGTCTATGAGCAGTTCTTC	CSAREGVYEQFF
.	TRBV2	TRBJ2-5	many	TGTGCCAGCAGTGATGGGGTATGGGAGACCCAGTACTTC	CASSDGVWETQYF
.	TRBV15	TRBJ1-1	.	TGTGCCACCAGCTCCCTCGTGGGTTTTTCCACTGAAGCTTTCTTT	CATSSLVGFSTEAFF
.	TRBV5-1	TRBJ1-1	many	TGCGCCAGCAGCTTGACGTCAGGGGTGGGGAACACTGAAGCTTTCTTT	CASSLTSGVGNTEAFF
TRBD1	TRBV19	TRBJ2-7	.	TGTGCCAGTAGTATAGCCGTGGACAGGGCTTACGAGCAGTACTTC	CASSIAVDRAYEQYF
.	TRBV20-1	TRBJ1-1	.	TGCAGTGCAACGGACAGCTTGAACACTGAAGCTTTCTTT	CSATDSLNTEAFF
.	TRBV10-3	TRBJ2-3	.	TGTGCCATCAGTGGATGGGAAGGGCGGGCAGATACGCAGTATTTT	CAISGWEGRADTQYF
TRBD2	TRBV5-5	TRBJ2-7	.	TGTGCCAGCAGCTTGGCCCCACTAGCGAAAGCGTCCGAGCAGTACTTC	CASSLAPLAKASEQYF
TRBD1	TRBV29-1	TRBJ1-1	once	TGCAGCGTTGAAGGGACAGGGCGGCGAACTGAAGCTTTCTTT	CSVEGTGRRTEAFF
.	TRBV9	TRBJ2-5	.	TGTGCCAGCAGTGCTAGAGTCCGGGGACAAGAGACCCAGTACTTC	CASSARVRGQETQYF
.	TRBV25-1	TRBJ1-6	many	TGTGCCAGCAGTGAGGCCAGAGGGTACAATTCACCCCTCCACTTT	CASSEARGYNSPLHF
.	TRBV28	TRBJ2-7	many	TGTGCCAGCAGTTTTTCTGGGGACGAGCAGTACTTC	CASSFSGDEQYF
TRBD1	TRBV10-3	TRBJ2-6	.	TGTGCCGCTTCCGGGACAGGGATAATATCTGGGGCCAACGTCCTGACCTTC	CAASGTGIISGANVLTF
.	TRBV7-8	TRBJ2-5	.	TGCGCCAGCAGTGAAAATGAGGGAACTGAATGGGAGACCCAGTACTTC	CASSENEGTEWETQYF
TRBD2	TRBV20-1	TRBJ2-5	.	TGCAGTGCTAGAGGAGGACTAGCGGGGGAGGGGGAGACCCAGTACTTC	CSARGGLAGEGETQYF
TRBD1	TRBV7-6	TRBJ1-2	.	TGTGCCAGCAGCTTAGGGGGGACAGGGGTGAAGGATGGCTACACCTTC	CASSLGGTGVKDGYTF
.	TRBV7-2	TRBJ1-1	few	TGTGCCAGCAGCACGAGGGTGGGGGGCACTGAAGCTTTCTTT	CASSTRVGGTEAFF
.	TRBV19	TRBJ1-1	.	TGTGCCAGTAGTATTGCAGGATCGGGCACTGAAGCTTTCTTT	CASSIAGSGTEAFF
TRBD1	TRBV2	TRBJ1-4	.	TGTGCCAGCAGTGGGACAGGGCTGGGAAATGAAAAACTGTTTTTT	CASSGTGLGNEKLFF
.	TRBV5-6	TRBJ1-2	many	TGTGCCAGCAGCTTGGTGGGGGCAGGGTTGTACTATGGCTACACCTTC	CASSLVGAGLYYGYTF
.	TRBV7-2	TRBJ1-2	.	TGTGCCAGCAGCTTCGGGACGGCTAACTATGGCTACACCTTC	CASSFGTANYGYTF
.	TRBV11-3	TRBJ2-4	.	TGTGCCAGCAGCTTAGGGACAGCTAAAAACATTCAGTACTTC	CASSLGTAKNIQYF
TRBD1	TRBV7-6	TRBJ2-7	once	TGTGCCAGCAGCCCCGGGACAGGGGGTTCCTACGAGCAGCACTTC	CASSPGTGGSYEQHF
TRBD2	TRBV25-1	TRBJ2-2	.	TGTGCCAGCAGTGGGCAGACTAGCGGGAGGAACACCGGGGAGCTGTTTTTT	CASSGQTSGRNTGELFF
.	TRBV20-1	TRBJ2-3	many	TGCAGTGCTAGGCCACACGAATTAACAGATACGCAGTATTTT	CSARPHELTDTQYF
.	TRBV7-6	TRBJ1-1	many	TGTGCCAGCAGCTTAGCGGGCAGCCTAGGTTACACTGAAGCTTTCTTT	CASSLAGSLGYTEAFF
TRBD1	TRBV7-8	TRBJ1-6	.	TGTGCCAGCAGCCAGAGGACAGGGGGTGGTAATTCACCCCTCCACTTT	CASSQRTGGGNSPLHF
.	TRBV4-1	TRBJ2-3	many	TGCGCCAGCAGCTCCCTGGAGGCGGGACGGGCAGATACGCAGTATTTT	CASSSLEAGRADTQYF
TRBD1	TRBV10-3	TRBJ1-6	.	TGTGCCGCTCATGACGGGACAGATGTCGCGTCACCCCTCCACTTT	CAAHDGTDVASPLHF
.	TRBV6-2/TRBV6-3	TRBJ1-1	.	TGTGCCAGTTCCCCATTCGAGGGAAGCATGAACACTGAAGCTTTCTTT	CASSPFEGSMNTEAFF
TRBD1	TRBV2	TRBJ2-7	few	TGTGCCACAGACAGGGGCCCGGACGAGCAGTACTTC	CATDRGPDEQYF
.	TRBV15	TRBJ2-3	once	TGTGCCACCAGCAGAGGCCTAGGCACTAGCACAGATACGCAGTATTTT	CATSRGLGTSTDTQYF
TRBD2	TRBV6-1	TRBJ2-7	many	TGTGCCAGCAGTGAATGGGGGAGGGCTAACGAGCAGTACTTC	CASSEWGRANEQYF
.	TRBV25-1	TRBJ1-1	.	TGTGCCAGCAGTCCGGCCGGGAGAGGCACTGAAGCTTTCTTT	CASSPAGRGTEAFF
.	TRBV20-1	TRBJ2-7	.	TGCAGTGCTAGTAATAGCGGTGGGACCTACGAGCAGTACTTC	CSASNSGGTYEQYF
.	TRBV20-1	TRBJ1-1	.	TGCAGTGCTAGAGAAGCCCTAGGGCCGAACACTGAAGCTTTCTTT	CSAREALGPNTEAFF
.	TRBV4-1	TRBJ2-1	few	TGCGCCAGCAGCCAAGAATTCCCGACGCTCAATGAGCAGTTCTTC	CASSQEFPTLNEQFF
.	TRBV27	TRBJ2-7	few	TGTGCCAGCAGTTTAAACACCGCCGGGAACGAGCAGTACTTC	CASSLNTAGNEQYF
.	TRBV25-1	TRBJ2-5	.	TGTGCCAGCGGATCAAGGGAGACCCAGTACTTC	CASGSRETQYF
.	TRBV15	TRBJ1-2	.	TGTGCCACCAGCCCGGGCGTAGGGGTCAACTATGGCTACACCTTC	CATSPGVGVNYGYTF
.	TRBV5-6	TRBJ1-5	.	TGTGCCAGCAGCTCGGCAGGGAGCAATCAGCCCCAGCATTTT	CASSSAGSNQPQHF
.	TRBV5-1	TRBJ1-6	.	TGCGCCAGCAGCTTGGTTGCAGGCCCCAATAATTCACCCCTCCACTTT	CASSLVAGPNNSPLHF
TRBD1	TRBV3-1	TRBJ2-7	.	TGTGCCAGCAGCCCGACGGACAGGCTAGGCTACGAGCAGTACTTC	CASSPTDRLGYEQYF
.	TRBV19	TRBJ2-5	.	TGTGCCAGTAGAGATGCAGAGACCCAGTACTTC	CASRDAETQYF
TRBD1	TRBV11-1	TRBJ2-7	.	TGTGCCAGCAGCTTATCGGGACAGTCGACGTCCTACGAGCAGTACTTC	CASSLSGQSTSYEQYF
.	TRBV3-1	TRBJ1-2	.	TGTGCCAGCAGCTCCCCGTTTGCCGGAGCACATGGCTACACCTTC	CASSSPFAGAHGYTF
.	TRBV5-4	TRBJ2-1	.	TGTGCCAGCAGCTTGGTGGCTATGGGACCGACCTACAATGAGCAGTTCTTC	CASSLVAMGPTYNEQFF
TRBD2	TRBV10-2	TRBJ2-1	.	TGCGCCAGCAGTGGGGTACTAGCGGGGGCCTACAATGAGCAGTTCTTC	CASSGVLAGAYNEQFF
.	TRBV2	TRBJ2-5	.	TGTGCCAGCAGTTACCAAGAGACCCAGTACTTC	CASSYQETQYF